This T cell receptor (beta chain) emerged from a study of read filtering for tumor transcriptome and immune sequencing. Whole-study context: R-ISS stage counts were eight or nine for I, about 16 for II, 6 or 7 for III. Study-wide points: Without single-read clonotypes, shared clonotype proportions correlated more between IR-seq and RNA-seq.

The library was built from 400 ng RNA with molecular barcoded adaptors for alpha/delta and beta/gamma chains. One entry per CDR3 protein, called by TCRdb with MiXCR from the reads. The sample lists about 62,000 distinct CDR3 sequences; roughly 19% were seen once. In its sample, this clonotype was seen many times. Antigen specificity is unknown. The sequence derives from a donor at least 40 years old with multiple myeloma. Sample: a population of CD138-negative cells sorted from bone marrow.

Here the CDR3 DNA reads TGCGCCAGCAGCTTGGAGGGGAATGAGCAGTTCTTC. Residues: CASSLEGNEQFF. This sequence joins TRBV5-1 and TRBJ2-1, with D possibly TRBD1 on 5 matching bases. The germline CDR1 and CDR2 sequences are SGHRS and YFSETQ. The CDR3 is 12 residues long. V was cut by 0 bases and J by 7 bases, with 5 bases left in between.